A selection of T cell receptor beta chains follows, all from one sample in a study. TCRdb recomputed calls from the 5' RACE reads with MiXCR, one row per CDR3 protein. The table shows 2,500 to 3,000 distinct CDR3 sequences, with approximately 6.4% occurring only once. Sequenced input: total memory T cells from blood PBMCs. The origin of the receptors is a female donor with HIV. Both conserved end residues are part of each CDR3. A D gene is named only where the DNA matches it firmly. Only part of the rows carry a size: once, few, many, or a class if the clone is expanded.

j_call clone_size v_call d_call cdr3_nt cdr3_aa
TRBJ1-1 NA TRBV7-2 NA TGTGCCAGCAGCTCCAGGGGCAGGACTGAAGCTTTCTTT CASSSRGRTEAFF
TRBJ2-5 few TRBV7-2 NA TGTGCCAGCAGCCAACCCACGCAGGGGAACCAGTACTTC CASSQPTQGNQYF
TRBJ1-2 NA TRBV21-1 NA TGTGCCAGCAAACCTTCCGGGGGGACAGGGGATTTCTATGGCTACACCTTC CASKPSGGTGDFYGYTF
TRBJ1-5 medium-sized TRBV7-2 NA TGTGCCAGCAGCTCGGACCCCCCCTGGGGGCAGCCCCAGCATTTT CASSSDPPWGQPQHF
TRBJ1-1 medium-sized TRBV12-3/TRBV12-4 NA TGTGCCAGCACCCCTGGGGGGAGGAGTACTGAAGCTTTCTTT CASTPGGRSTEAFF
TRBJ2-1 medium-sized TRBV5-1 NA TGCGCCAGCAGCGGGACGGGGGAATCCTACAATGAGCAGTTCTTC CASSGTGESYNEQFF
TRBJ1-5 medium-sized TRBV28 NA TGTGCCAGCAGGTCAGCTTATAGCAATCAGCCCCAGCATTTT CASRSAYSNQPQHF
TRBJ1-3 few TRBV10-3 NA TGTGCCATCAGTCCTCTAGGACGGGGAGTCTCTGGAAACACCATATATTTT CAISPLGRGVSGNTIYF
TRBJ1-2 few TRBV11-1 TRBD1 TGTGCCAGCAGCTCATCAGGGGGCCTTAACTATGGCTACACCTTC CASSSSGGLNYGYTF
TRBJ1-3 NA TRBV15 TRBD1 TGTGCCACCAGCAGACCAGGGGGGAACGGAAACACCATATATTTT CATSRPGGNGNTIYF
TRBJ1-1 medium-sized TRBV4-3 NA TGCGCCAGCAGCCAAGCGGCGAGAGAGACTGAAGCTTTCTTT CASSQAARETEAFF
TRBJ2-2 few TRBV2 NA TGTGCCAGCGGTCCCAGGGGAACCGGGGAGCTGTTTTTT CASGPRGTGELFF
TRBJ2-2 medium-sized TRBV5-1 NA TGCGCCAGCAGCAAATTTCAGGGAGGGGAGCTGTTTTTT CASSKFQGGELFF
TRBJ1-1 few TRBV20-1 TRBD1 TGCAGAGTCCGGGACAGAGGCACGGAAGCTTTCTTT CRVRDRGTEAFF
TRBJ2-2 medium-sized TRBV30 NA TGTGCCTGGAGTGCGACGTACACCGGGGAGCTGTTTTTT CAWSATYTGELFF
TRBJ1-1 few TRBV28 TRBD1 TGTGCCAGCAGTTTAGTGGGACAGGGAGCTTTCTTT CASSLVGQGAFF
TRBJ2-6 NA TRBV7-2 TRBD1 TGTGCCAGCAGGGGACAGGGGGCGTGGGCCAACGTCCTGACTTTC CASRGQGAWANVLTF
TRBJ2-3 medium-sized TRBV11-3 NA TGTGCCAGTGCACTTGGGAGCGGCGTCACAGATACGCAGTATTTT CASALGSGVTDTQYF
TRBJ1-1 few TRBV30 TRBD1 TGTGCCTGGAGGACCCGAGGGACAGGGCGGGCAAGGACTGAAGCTTTCTTT CAWRTRGTGRARTEAFF
TRBJ1-2 NA TRBV7-2 NA TGTGCCAGCAGCCCCGGGGGGGGGGCAGCCCTTAACTATGGCTACACCTTC CASSPGGGAALNYGYTF
TRBJ1-3 medium-sized TRBV7-2 NA TGTGCCAGCAGCTTAGGGGCGGGGGCCGGAAACACCATATATTTT CASSLGAGAGNTIYF
TRBJ1-2 medium-sized TRBV30 NA TGTGCCTGGAGCCCCAGGGGCAGAGGCTACACCTTC CAWSPRGRGYTF
TRBJ2-3 few TRBV10-1 TRBD1 TGCGCCAGCAGTCGGGACAGGTCCACAGATACGCAGTATTTT CASSRDRSTDTQYF
TRBJ1-2 medium-sized TRBV15 NA TGTGCCACCAGCAGAGATCAGGGAGGGTTGGAGGGCTACACCTTC CATSRDQGGLEGYTF
TRBJ1-5 medium-sized TRBV29-1 NA TGCAGCGTTCAGGCGGCTAGCAATCAGCCCCAGCATTTT CSVQAASNQPQHF
TRBJ1-2 NA TRBV7-9 NA TGTGCCAGCAGCTTCGGTGTCACTCAGGGTGGTGGCTACACCTTC CASSFGVTQGGGYTF
TRBJ2-1 NA TRBV12-3/TRBV12-4 NA TGTGCCAGCAGGACCCGGGCCCTGTGGGCGAATGAGCAGTTCTTC CASRTRALWANEQFF
TRBJ1-1 NA TRBV15 TRBD1 TGTGCCACCAGCAGGATGACAGGGACAAGGAGGGCTGAAGCTTTCTTT CATSRMTGTRRAEAFF
TRBJ1-3 NA TRBV3-1 NA TGTGCCAGCAGCCCCTACCGCGGCGGGGGAGCTGGAAACACCATATATTTT CASSPYRGGGAGNTIYF
TRBJ1-2 NA TRBV4-1 NA TGCGCCAGCAGCCAAGGAAATATCCGTGCAGGCTACACCTTC CASSQGNIRAGYTF
TRBJ2-1 NA TRBV15 TRBD2 TGTGCCACCGCAGGAGGCTCTAGCGGTTACAATGAGCAGTTCTTC CATAGGSSGYNEQFF
TRBJ1-5 medium-sized TRBV7-6 NA TGTGCCAGCAGCGAAGGGGCGTTTCAGCCCCAGCATTTT CASSEGAFQPQHF
TRBJ1-6 large TRBV12-3/TRBV12-4 TRBD1 TGTGCCAGCAGGCCTCCGGGACAGGGGAATTCACCCCTCCACTTT CASRPPGQGNSPLHF
TRBJ1-1 medium-sized TRBV30 TRBD1 TGTGCCTGGAGTGAAGCCCTGAGGGACAGGGATGACACTGAAGCTTTCTTT CAWSEALRDRDDTEAFF
TRBJ2-1 NA TRBV30 NA TGTGCCTGGAGTAGGGGGAGCTCCTACAATGAGCAGTTCTTC CAWSRGSSYNEQFF
TRBJ2-1 few TRBV6-2/TRBV6-3 NA TGTGCCAGCAGTTACTATGGGTCGGGTGAGCAGTTCTTC CASSYYGSGEQFF
TRBJ1-2 medium-sized TRBV6-1 NA TGTGCCAGCAGTAAACAAGGTCCATGGGGCTATGGCTACACCTTC CASSKQGPWGYGYTF
TRBJ2-3 few TRBV11-3 TRBD2 TGTGCCAGCAGCTTAGGCCAGCGGGGTAGCACAGATACGCAGTATTTT CASSLGQRGSTDTQYF
TRBJ1-2 large TRBV15 NA TGTGCCACCAGCAGAGATGTGGGCTACTATGGCTACACCTTC CATSRDVGYYGYTF
TRBJ2-5 medium-sized TRBV7-2 TRBD2 TGTGCCAGCAGCTTAGCGGGGGGGGTGGAGACCCAGTACTTC CASSLAGGVETQYF
TRBJ1-6 few TRBV7-6 NA TGTGCCAGCAGCCCTAGGGAGGGCTCCTATAATTCACCCCTCCACTTT CASSPREGSYNSPLHF
TRBJ1-2 NA TRBV6-1 NA TGTGCCAGCAGTGAACGAATGGGTATGATATATGGCTACACCTTC CASSERMGMIYGYTF
TRBJ1-2 few TRBV6-1 NA TGTGCCAGCAGCCCAGGGATTCTTATGCGCTACACCTTC CASSPGILMRYTF
TRBJ1-2 medium-sized TRBV10-1 NA TGCGCCAGCACAAGGGGAAATGGCTACACCTTC CASTRGNGYTF